This T cell receptor beta chain was profiled in a study of vaccination effects on CD4 cells after COVID-19. The repertoire was sequenced with immunoSEQ multiplex PCR; TCRdb's copy has only in-frame clones and lacks some. The sample includes about 58,000 clones, about 74% seen only once; the top ten take 3% to 3.5%. Comments on this clone: Antigen unknown.

CD4+ T cells were isolated after less than 13 days of culture. Trimming took off 1 base at V and 0 bases at J, with 17 bases between the two ends. The CDR3 spans 17 residues. Looked up from germline, CDR1 is SGHRS and CDR2 is YFSETQ. The input for sequencing was CD4+ T cells from PBMCs cultured without peptide, taken before COVID-19 vaccination. This clonotype originated in a human donor who received a COVID-19 vaccine. This rearrangement joins TRBV5-1 to TRBJ2-7; D perhaps matches TRBD1 (6 bases). The CDR3 DNA reads as TGCGCCAGCAGCTTGCAACCGGACAGCCTTGGCTCCTACGAGCAGTACGTC. Its translation is CASSLQPDSLGSYEQYV.